The 21 T cell receptor gamma chains below all came from one sample that was sequenced in a study of intestinal T cells in coeliac disease. More than 8 formalin-fixed paraffin-embedded scrolls, each 5 µm thick, supplied each case's genomic DNA. TRG repertoires were amplified with LymphoTrack primers from approximately 190 ng of biopsy DNA. TCRdb reapplied CATT to the multiplex PCR reads. The sample records about 670 gamma-chain clones, around 60% being singletons. Input material: a duodenal biopsy. All receptors come from a human donor who served as a control with a normal duodenal biopsy, not a healthy volunteer.

As to this clone: A much larger clonotype is one base distant, so this may be a read error. The chain joins TRGV3 to TRGJ1 or TRGJ2. The CDR3 runs to 13 residues. In germline, CDR1 is VTNTFY, CDR2 YDVSTARD (reference sequence). CDR3 nucleotides: TGTGCCACCTGGGACAGTCCTTATTATAAGAAACTCTTC. Translating it yields CATWDSPYYKKLF.

The chain employs TRGV3 and TRGJ1 or TRGJ2. The CDR3 is 9 residues long. Germline V gene sequence: CDR1 VTNTFY, CDR2 YDVSTARD (reference sequence). With V trimmed by 12 bases and J by 12 bases, 11 bases remained unmatched. The CDR3 region is CADLGRKLF. The CDR3 DNA reads TGTGCCGACCTGGGACGGAAACTCTTT.

The gene calls are TRGV2 and TRGJP2. The CDR3 is made up of 15 amino acids. Germline V gene sequence: CDR1 EGSNGY, CDR2 YDSYNSKV. Trimming cost V 5 bases and J 9 bases; bases outside gene matches: 15. CDR3 loop: CATWGRVEVYWIKTF. In nucleotides, the CDR3 is TGTGCCACCTGGGGACGGGTAGAAGTGTATTGGATCAAGACGTTT.

The gene calls are TRGV9 and TRGJ1 or TRGJ2. CDR1 is GITISATS and CDR2 is ISYDGTV in the germline V gene (reference sequence). CDR3 length: 14 amino acids. J lost 3 bases, V lost 3 bases, and 8 bases had no gene match. In DNA form, the CDR3 reads TGTGCCTTGTGGGAGTTTCATTTTTATTATAAGAAACTCTTT. Translating gives CALWEFHFYYKKLF.

V is TRGV10 and J is TRGJ1 or TRGJ2. TRGV10 is an ORF; its function is uncertain. This CDR3 is 14 amino acids long. The trim removed 8 bases at V and 3 bases at J, leaving 11 bases unmatched. CDR3 nucleotides: TGTGCTGCGTGGGAATTGAGAATTTATTATAAGAAACTCTTT. It codes for CAAWELRIYYKKLF.

Notes on this clone: A single base is all that separates this from a far larger clone, so a read error is likely. Other DNA sequences from this sample encode an identical CDR3 as well. This chain joins TRGV10 and TRGJP1. TRGV10 is given ORF status, its function remaining uncertain. This CDR3 has 11 residues. The CDR3 here is CAAWVRWFKIF. CDR3 sequence (DNA): TGTGCTGCGTGGGTTCGTTGGTTCAAGATATTC.

V and J are TRGV4 and TRGJ1 or TRGJ2. The CDR3 extends over 12 amino acids. Germline assignment: CDR1 EGSTGY and CDR2 YDSYTSSV. After removal of 0 bases from V and 9 bases from J, the junction contained 5 bases not matched to a gene. The CDR3 DNA reads TGTGCCACCTGGGATGGGCCGTTTAAGAAACTCTTT. Translation gives CATWDGPFKKLF.

By share, this clone counts as large. The chain recombines TRGV3 with TRGJ1 or TRGJ2. V trimming: 0 bases; J trimming: 3 bases; junction bases outside the gene matches: 8. The V gene's germline CDR1 is VTNTFY and CDR2 YDVSTARD (reference sequence). This CDR3 spans 15 amino acids. Here the CDR3 DNA reads TGTGCCACCTGGGACAGGCGGGGGATTTATTATAAGAAACTCTTT. Translated, it gives CATWDRRGIYYKKLF.

This clone is judged large. Other DNA sequences from this sample encode an identical CDR3 as well. The chain recombines TRGV8 with TRGJ1 or TRGJ2. This CDR3 spans 16 amino acids. V lost 3 bases, J lost 3 bases, and 14 bases stayed unmatched. Germline-derived CDR1 and CDR2 are VENAVY and YDSYNSRV. In nucleotides, the CDR3 is TGTGCCACCTGGGATTACATCCAGAAAACTTATTATAAGAAACTCTTT. It specifies CATWDYIQKTYYKKLF.

In its sample, this clone ranks as large. The chain is built from TRGV3 and TRGJ1 or TRGJ2. Germline V gives CDR1 VTNTFY, CDR2 YDVSTARD (reference sequence). The CDR3 sequence is 12 residues long. V was clipped by 3 bases and J by 9 bases; unmatched bases: 8. CDR3 nucleotides: TGTGCCACCTGGGACTCCCCGCTTAAGAAACTCTTT. This codes for CATWDSPLKKLF.

The V call is TRGV8, the J call TRGJ1 or TRGJ2. The germline V gene encodes CDR1 VENAVY and CDR2 YDSYNSRV. V shed 4 bases and J 13 bases; nucleotides not matched to a gene: 19. This CDR3 spans 14 amino acids. DNA of the CDR3: TGTGCCACCTGGGACCTCCCAATTTTCATAAGAAAACTCTTT. Its translation: CATWDLPIFIRKLF.

The CDR3 protein is CATWDGLNYKKLF. As DNA, the CDR3 is TGTGCCACCTGGGATGGGCTTAATTATAAGAAACTCTTT. This chain links TRGV4 with TRGJ1 or TRGJ2. CDR3 length: 13 residues. Germline V gene sequence: CDR1 EGSTGY, CDR2 YDSYTSSV. The V gene end was trimmed by 0 bases and the J gene end by 5 bases; junction bases not matched to a gene: 4.

This clone was observed a few times. TCRdb and the translated DNA give different amino acids at residue 6; the protein presented here is the one translated from the DNA. The rearrangement links TRGV3 to TRGJ1 or TRGJ2. J was trimmed by 3 bases and V by 2 bases; bases with no gene match: 10. Germline V gene lookup returns CDR1 VTNTFY and CDR2 YDVSTARD (reference sequence). There are 15 residues in the CDR3. CDR3 in DNA: TGTGCCACCTGGGACAAGGCGGGGATTTATTATAAGAAACTCTTT. This encodes CATWDKAGIYYKKLF.

As regards this clone: This could be a read error, since a much larger clone is one nucleotide away. The CDR3 DNA reads as TGTGCCACCTGGGACAGGCCGGATTATTATAGGAAACTCTTT. It is translated as CATWDRPDYYRKLF. The gene calls are TRGV3 and TRGJ1 or TRGJ2. CDR1 and CDR2 from the germline V gene are VTNTFY and YDVSTARD (reference sequence). The length of the CDR3 is 14 residues.

This clone was counted a single time. The chain couples TRGV8 to TRGJP1. Germline V gene sequence: CDR1 VENAVY, CDR2 YDSYNSRV. Trimming at V came to 12 bases and at J to 0 bases, leaving 7 bases not matched to a gene. The CDR3 length is 13 residues. The CDR3 loop reads CAEPYTTGWFKIF. The CDR3 DNA is TGTGCCGAGCCATATACCACTGGTTGGTTCAAGATATTT.

This sequence joins TRGV2 and TRGJ1 or TRGJ2. Germline CDR1 EGSNGY, CDR2 YDSYNSKV. This CDR3 comprises 17 residues. V was clipped by 2 bases and J by 6 bases; unmatched bases: 19. The CDR3 reads CATWDALIPVIIYKKLF. The CDR3 DNA sequence: TGTGCCACCTGGGACGCTCTAATCCCTGTAATTATTTATAAGAAACTCTTT.

Comment on this clone: One end of the junction is discordant with germline, which a read error may explain. The V call is TRGV2, the J call TRGJ1 or TRGJ2. This CDR3 has 11 amino acids. Germline V gene data show CDR1 as EGSNGY and CDR2 as YDSYNSKV. The chain's CDR3 is CATWDGPWLFF. The CDR3 region has the DNA TGTGCCACCTGGGACGGCCCATGGCTCTTCTTT.

This sequence joins TRGV4 and TRGJP1. This CDR3 has 16 residues. Germline CDR1 EGSTGY, CDR2 YDSYTSSV. V lost 9 bases to trimming and J lost 17 bases; unmatched junction nucleotides: 30. The CDR3 loop is CATVGAGRGGDGSKIF. CDR3 coding DNA: TGTGCCACCGTGGGAGCGGGGCGAGGGGGGGACGGTTCGAAGATATTT.

A note on this clone: This DNA's translation differs at residue 4 from TCRdb's protein, which comes from a much larger clone; a read error is likely, and the protein shown is translated from the DNA. The chain carries TRGV4 and TRGJ1 or TRGJ2. Germline lookup yields CDR1 EGSTGY and CDR2 YDSYTSSV. The CDR3 is made up of 14 amino acids. The CDR3 protein is CATRDPPNYYKKLF. CDR3 in DNA: TGTGCCACCCGGGATCCCCCGAATTATTATAAGAAACTCTTT.

The rearrangement joins TRGV4 to TRGJP1. Germline assignment: CDR1 EGSTGY and CDR2 YDSYTSSV. Trimming at V came to 5 bases and at J to 1 base, leaving 7 bases not matched to a gene. The CDR3 sequence is 15 residues long. CDR3 amino acids: CATWGRATTGWFKIF. The CDR3 DNA reads TGTGCCACCTGGGGACGGGCTACCACTGGTTGGTTCAAGATATTT.

Comments on this clone: The TCRdb protein comes from a much larger clone and disagrees with this DNA's translation at residue 14, likely due to a read error; the protein given here is derived from the DNA. V gene TRGV5 combines with J gene TRGJP1. The DNA end is more similar to TRGJP, so the J call may be wrong. Germline CDR1 and CDR2: VINAFY and YDVSNSKD. The CDR3 totals 15 residues. The CDR3 DNA follows: TGTGCCACCTGGGACTGGTATACCACTGGTTGGTTCAAGGTATTT. Encoded protein: CATWDWYTTGWFKVF.